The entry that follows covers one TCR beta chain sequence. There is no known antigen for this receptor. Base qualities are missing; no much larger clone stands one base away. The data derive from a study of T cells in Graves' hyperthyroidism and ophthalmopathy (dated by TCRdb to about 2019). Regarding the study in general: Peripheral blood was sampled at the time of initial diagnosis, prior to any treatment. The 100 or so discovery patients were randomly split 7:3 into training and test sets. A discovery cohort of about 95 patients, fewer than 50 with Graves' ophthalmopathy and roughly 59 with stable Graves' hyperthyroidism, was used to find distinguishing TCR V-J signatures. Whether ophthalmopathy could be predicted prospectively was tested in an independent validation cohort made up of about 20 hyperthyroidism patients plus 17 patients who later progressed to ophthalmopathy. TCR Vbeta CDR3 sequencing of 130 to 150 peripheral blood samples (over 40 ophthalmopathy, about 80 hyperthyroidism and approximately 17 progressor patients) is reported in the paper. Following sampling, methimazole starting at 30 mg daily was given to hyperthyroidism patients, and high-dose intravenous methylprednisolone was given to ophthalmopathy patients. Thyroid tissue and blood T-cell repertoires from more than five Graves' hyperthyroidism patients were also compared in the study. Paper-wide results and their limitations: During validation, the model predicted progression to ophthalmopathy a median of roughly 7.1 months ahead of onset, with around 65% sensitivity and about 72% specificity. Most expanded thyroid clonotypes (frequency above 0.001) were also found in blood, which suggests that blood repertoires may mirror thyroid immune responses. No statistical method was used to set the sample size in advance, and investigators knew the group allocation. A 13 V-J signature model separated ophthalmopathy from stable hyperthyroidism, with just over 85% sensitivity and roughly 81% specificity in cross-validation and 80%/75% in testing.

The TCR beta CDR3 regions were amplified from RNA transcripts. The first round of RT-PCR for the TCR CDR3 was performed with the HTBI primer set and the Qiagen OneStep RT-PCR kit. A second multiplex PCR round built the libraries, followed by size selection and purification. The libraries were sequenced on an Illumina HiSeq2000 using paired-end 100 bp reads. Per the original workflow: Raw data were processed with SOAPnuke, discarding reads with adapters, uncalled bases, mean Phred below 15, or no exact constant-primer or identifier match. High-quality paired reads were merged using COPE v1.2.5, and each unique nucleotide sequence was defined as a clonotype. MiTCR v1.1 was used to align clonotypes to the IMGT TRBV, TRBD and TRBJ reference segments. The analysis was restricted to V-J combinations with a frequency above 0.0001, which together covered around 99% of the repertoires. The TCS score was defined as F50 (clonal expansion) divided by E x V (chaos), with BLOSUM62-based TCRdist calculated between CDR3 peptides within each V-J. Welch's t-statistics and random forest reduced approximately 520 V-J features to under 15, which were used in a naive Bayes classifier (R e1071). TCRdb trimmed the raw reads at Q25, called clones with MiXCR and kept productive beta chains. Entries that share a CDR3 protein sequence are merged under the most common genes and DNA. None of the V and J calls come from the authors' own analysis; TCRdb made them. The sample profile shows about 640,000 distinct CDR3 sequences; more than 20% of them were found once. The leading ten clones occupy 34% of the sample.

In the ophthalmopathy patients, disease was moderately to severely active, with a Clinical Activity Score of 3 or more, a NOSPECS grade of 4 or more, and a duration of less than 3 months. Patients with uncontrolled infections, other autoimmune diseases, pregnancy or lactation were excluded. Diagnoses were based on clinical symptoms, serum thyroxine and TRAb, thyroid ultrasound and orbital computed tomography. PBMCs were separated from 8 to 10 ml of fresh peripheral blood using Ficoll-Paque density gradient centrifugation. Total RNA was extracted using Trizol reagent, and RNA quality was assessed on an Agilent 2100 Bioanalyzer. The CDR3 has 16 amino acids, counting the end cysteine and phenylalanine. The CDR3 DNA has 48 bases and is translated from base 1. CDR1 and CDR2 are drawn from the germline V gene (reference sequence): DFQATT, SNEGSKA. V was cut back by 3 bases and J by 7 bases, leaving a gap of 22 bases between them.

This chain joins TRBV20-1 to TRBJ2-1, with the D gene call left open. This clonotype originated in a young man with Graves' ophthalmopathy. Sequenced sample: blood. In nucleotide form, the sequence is TGCAGTGCTAGGGGAAGTCGGCGTTACGACCCGAATGAGCAGTTCTTC. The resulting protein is CSARGSRRYDPNEQFF.